Here is one T cell receptor beta chain with its context. At the DNA level, this CDR3 is encoded by other sequences in the same sample as well. In terms of age and location, participants ranged from about 18 to 89 years and lived in approximately 24 US areas. This sample is drawn from a study of blood T cell repertoires in COVID-19. Study overall: From T cells, B-cell-depleted T cells, or PBMCs came the material, which was cDNA or gDNA.

J lost 1 base, V lost 3 bases, and 5 bases had no gene match. This CDR3 region has 16 residues. CDR1 is LNHDA, CDR2 SQIVND, per germline (reference sequence). Only in-frame clones appear in the TCRdb table, and some are missing; sequencing was by immunoSEQ multiplex PCR. The repertoire has roughly 220,000 clones, approximately 80% of them found once; the top ten carry 4.3%. The V call is TRBV19, the J call TRBJ1-5, with 8 bases matching TRBD1. The sequencing sample was made of PBMCs or T cells enriched from blood (not recorded which). The sequence was obtained from a man aged 25-45 years with acute COVID-19. The CDR3 region is CASSISAGGSNQPQHF. DNA for the CDR3: TGTGCCAGTAGTATTAGTGCAGGGGGCAGCAATCAGCCCCAGCATTTT.